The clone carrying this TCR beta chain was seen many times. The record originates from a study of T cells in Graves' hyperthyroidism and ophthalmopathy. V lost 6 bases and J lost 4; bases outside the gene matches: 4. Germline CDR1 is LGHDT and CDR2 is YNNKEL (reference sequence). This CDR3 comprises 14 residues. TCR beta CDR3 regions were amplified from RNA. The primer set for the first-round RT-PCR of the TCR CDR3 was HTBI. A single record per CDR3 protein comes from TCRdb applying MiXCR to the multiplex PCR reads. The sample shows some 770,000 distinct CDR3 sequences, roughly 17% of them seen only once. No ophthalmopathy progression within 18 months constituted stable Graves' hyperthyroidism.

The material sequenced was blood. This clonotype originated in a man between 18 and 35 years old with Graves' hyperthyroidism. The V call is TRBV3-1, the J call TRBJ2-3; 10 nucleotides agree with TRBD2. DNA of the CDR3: TGTGCCAGCAGGCTAGCGGGAGAGTCAGATACGCAGTATTTT. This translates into CASRLAGESDTQYF.